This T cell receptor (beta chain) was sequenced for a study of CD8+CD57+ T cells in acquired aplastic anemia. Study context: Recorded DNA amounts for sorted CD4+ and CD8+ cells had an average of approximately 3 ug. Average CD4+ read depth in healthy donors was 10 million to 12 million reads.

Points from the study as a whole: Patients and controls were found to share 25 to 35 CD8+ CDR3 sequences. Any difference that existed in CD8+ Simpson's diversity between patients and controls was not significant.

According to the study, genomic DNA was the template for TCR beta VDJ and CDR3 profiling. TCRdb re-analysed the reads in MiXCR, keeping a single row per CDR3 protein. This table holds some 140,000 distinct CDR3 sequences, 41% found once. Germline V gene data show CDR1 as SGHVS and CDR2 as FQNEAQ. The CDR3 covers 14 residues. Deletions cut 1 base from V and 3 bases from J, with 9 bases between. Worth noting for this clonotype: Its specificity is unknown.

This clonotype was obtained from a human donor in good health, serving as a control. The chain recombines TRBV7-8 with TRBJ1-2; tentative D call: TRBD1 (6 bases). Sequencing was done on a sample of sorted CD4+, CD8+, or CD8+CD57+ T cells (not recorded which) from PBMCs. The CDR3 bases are TGTGCCAGCAGCTTAGGGGGGGGCCACTATGGCTACACCTTC. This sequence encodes CASSLGGGHYGYTF. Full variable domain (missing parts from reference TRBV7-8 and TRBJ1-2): GAGVSQSPRYKVAKRGQDVALRCDPISGHVSLFWYQQALGQGPEFLTYFQNEAQLDKSGLPSDRFFAERPEGSVSTLKIQRTQQEDSAVYLCASSLGGGHYGYTFGSGTRLTVV.